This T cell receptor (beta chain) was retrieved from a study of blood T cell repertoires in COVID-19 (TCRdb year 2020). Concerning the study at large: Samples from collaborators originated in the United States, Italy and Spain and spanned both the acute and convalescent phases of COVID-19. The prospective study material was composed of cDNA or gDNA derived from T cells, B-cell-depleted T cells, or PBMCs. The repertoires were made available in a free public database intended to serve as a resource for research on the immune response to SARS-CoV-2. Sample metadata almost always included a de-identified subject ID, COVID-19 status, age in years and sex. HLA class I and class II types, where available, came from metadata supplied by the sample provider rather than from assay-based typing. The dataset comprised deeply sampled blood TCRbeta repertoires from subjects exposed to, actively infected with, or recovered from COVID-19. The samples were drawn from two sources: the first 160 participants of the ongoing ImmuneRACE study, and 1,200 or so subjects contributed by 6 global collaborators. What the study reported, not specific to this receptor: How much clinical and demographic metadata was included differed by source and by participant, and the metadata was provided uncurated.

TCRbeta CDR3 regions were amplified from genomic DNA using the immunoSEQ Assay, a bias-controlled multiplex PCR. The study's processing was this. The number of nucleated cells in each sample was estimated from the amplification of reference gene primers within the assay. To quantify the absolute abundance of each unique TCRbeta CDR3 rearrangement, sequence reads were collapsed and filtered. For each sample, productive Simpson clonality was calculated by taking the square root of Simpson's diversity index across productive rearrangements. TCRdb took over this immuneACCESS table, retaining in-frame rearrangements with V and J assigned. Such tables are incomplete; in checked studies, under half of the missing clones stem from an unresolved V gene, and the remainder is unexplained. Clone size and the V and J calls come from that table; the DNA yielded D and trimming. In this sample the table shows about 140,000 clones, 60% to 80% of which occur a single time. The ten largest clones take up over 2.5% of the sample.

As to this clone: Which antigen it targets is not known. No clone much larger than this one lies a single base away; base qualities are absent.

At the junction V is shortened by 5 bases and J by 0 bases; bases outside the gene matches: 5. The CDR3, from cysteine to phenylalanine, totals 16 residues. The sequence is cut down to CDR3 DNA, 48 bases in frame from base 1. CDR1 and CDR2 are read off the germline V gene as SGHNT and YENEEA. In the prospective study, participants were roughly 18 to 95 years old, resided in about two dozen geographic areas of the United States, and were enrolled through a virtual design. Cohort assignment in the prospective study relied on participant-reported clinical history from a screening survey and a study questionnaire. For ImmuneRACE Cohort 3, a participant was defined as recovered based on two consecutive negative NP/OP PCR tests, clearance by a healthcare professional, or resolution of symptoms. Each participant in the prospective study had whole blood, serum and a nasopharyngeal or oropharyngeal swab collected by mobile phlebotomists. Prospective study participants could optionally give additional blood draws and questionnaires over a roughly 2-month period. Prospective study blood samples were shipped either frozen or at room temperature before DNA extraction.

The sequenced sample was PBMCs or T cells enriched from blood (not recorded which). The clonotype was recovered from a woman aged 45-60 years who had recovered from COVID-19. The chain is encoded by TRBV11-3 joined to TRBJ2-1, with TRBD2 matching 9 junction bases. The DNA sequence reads TGTGCCAGCAGCCCAAAGGGACTAGCCTCCTACAATGAGCAGTTCTTC. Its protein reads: CASSPKGLASYNEQFF. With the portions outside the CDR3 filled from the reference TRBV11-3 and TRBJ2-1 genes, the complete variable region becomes EAGVVQSPRYKIIEKKQPVAFWCNPISGHNTLYWYLQNLGQGPELLIRYENEEAVDDSQLPKDRFSAERLKGVDSTLKIQPAELGDSAVYLCASSPKGLASYNEQFFGPGTRLTVL.